The 18 T cell receptor beta chains below come from one sample, sequenced in a study of cytomegalovirus exposure and HLA in healthy donors. 60 Vbeta and 13 Jbeta primers were used in PCR. The protocol was immunoSEQ multiplex PCR, while the TCRdb copy is restricted to in-frame clones and leaves out a portion. The sample yields approximately 160,000 clones, about 77% seen once. Specimen: PBMCs. The source of these receptors is a male donor in good health and CMV-seropositive.

This sequence joins TRBV30 and TRBJ2-1; the D gene is possibly TRBD2 (6 bases). This CDR3 is built from 14 residues. Trimming left V 0 bases short and J 7 bases short, with 13 bases between. Germline CDR1 GTSNPN, CDR2 SVGIG (reference sequence). The CDR3 here is CAWSVLAGTNEQFF. In DNA, the CDR3 is TGTGCCTGGAGTGTACTAGCCGGGACTAATGAGCAGTTCTTC.

The genes are TRBV7-8 and TRBJ1-1; tentative D call: TRBD1 (6 bases). The V end lost 6 bases, the J end lost 7 bases, and 27 bases lay between the germline ends. Germline CDR1 and CDR2: SGHVS and FQNEAQ. CDR3 length: 17 residues. CDR3 sequence: CASSLSRDNRRKGEAFF. The CDR3 nucleotides are TGTGCCAGCAGTTTATCCCGGGACAACCGGCGGAAGGGTGAAGCTTTCTTT.

J is TRBJ1-1 and V is TRBV2; TRBD1 matches at 10 bases. V lost 5 bases and J lost 3; bases outside the gene matches: 18. The CDR3 has 19 residues. Germline values: CDR1 SNHLY, CDR2 FYNNEI. The CDR3 loop reads CASSLHPTGGGGEDTEAFF. In DNA form, the CDR3 reads TGTGCCAGCAGTCTGCATCCGACAGGGGGCGGGGGGGAAGACACTGAAGCTTTCTTT.

The chain uses TRBV25-1 and TRBJ2-5; 9 nucleotides align to TRBD1. This CDR3 has 14 residues. Germline V CDR1 and CDR2: MGHDK, SYGVNS. V lost 4 bases and J lost 5; bases outside the gene matches: 5. The CDR3 here is CASSGATGGETQYF. For the CDR3, the DNA is TGTGCCAGCAGTGGGGCGACAGGGGGGGAGACCCAGTACTTC. Full variable domain (remainder filled in from reference TRBV25-1 and TRBJ2-5): EADIYQTPRYLVIGTGKKITLECSQTMGHDKMYWYQQDPGMELHLIHYSYGVNSTEKGDLSSESTVSRIRTEHFPLTLESARPSHTSQYLCASSGATGGETQYFGPGTRLLVL.

This chain joins TRBV20-1 and TRBJ2-5; weak D call: TRBD2 (6 bases). Between the trimmed V and J ends, which lost 3 bases and 7 bases, there was a span of 9 bases. Germline-derived CDR1 and CDR2 are DFQATT and SNEGSKA (reference sequence). The CDR3 has 11 amino acids. In DNA form, the CDR3 reads TGCAGTGCTAGGTCCGGGGGGACCCAGTACTTC. It encodes CSARSGGTQYF.

The chain has TRBV27 and TRBJ1-1; possible D gene TRBD1, 6 bases. The CDR3 runs 16 residues. Per the germline V gene, CDR1 is MNHEY and CDR2 is SMNVEV (reference sequence). V lost 1 base and J 3 bases, leaving 15 bases between the germline ends. CDR3 in amino acids: CASSLWTEIGHTEAFF. For the CDR3, the DNA is TGTGCCAGCAGTTTATGGACAGAGATCGGTCACACTGAAGCTTTCTTT.

The CDR3 reads CASSVGAGGSSTDTQYF. CDR3 bases: TGTGCCAGCAGCGTAGGGGCGGGGGGGAGTAGCACAGATACGCAGTATTTT. This chain connects TRBV9 to TRBJ2-3; TRBD2 matches at 9 bases. Germline trimming cut 0 bases from V and 0 bases from J; bases unmatched to any gene: 5. The CDR3 spans 17 residues. Germline V gene data show CDR1 as SGDLS and CDR2 as YYNGEE.

The chain is built from TRBV5-5 and TRBJ2-2; D remains unclear. Germline values: CDR1 SGHKS, CDR2 YYEKEE (reference sequence). Trimming took 0 bases from V and 6 from J, leaving 12 bases between them. The CDR3 contains 15 residues. The CDR3 coding sequence is TGTGCCAGCAGCTTGGATGGAACAGTCGCCGGGGAGCTGTTTTTT. Translation: CASSLDGTVAGELFF.

This chain uses TRBV7-9 with TRBJ1-6; TRBD1 agrees at 7 bases. CDR1 is SEHNR, CDR2 FQNEAQ, per germline (reference sequence). The CDR3 totals 15 residues. V trimming: 3 bases; J trimming: 6 bases; junction bases outside the gene matches: 5. The CDR3 is CASSFMTGINSPLHF. The CDR3 nucleotides are TGTGCCAGCAGCTTTATGACAGGGATTAATTCACCCCTCCACTTT.

CDR3 region: CASSFGSGQPQHF. The CDR3 nucleotides are TGTGCCAGCAGCTTCGGATCGGGACAGCCCCAGCATTTT. The chain joins TRBV7-9 to TRBJ1-5; D is uncertain. This CDR3 contains 13 residues. The germline V gene encodes CDR1 SEHNR and CDR2 FQNEAQ (reference sequence). V was trimmed by 3 bases and J by 7 bases, leaving 10 bases between them.

V gene TRBV12-2 combines with J gene TRBJ2-2; TRBD2, the D gene given by the table, was not confirmed from the DNA. TRBV12-2 is listed as a pseudogene. The CDR3 has 14 amino acids. CDR3 sequence reads: CASRLKPDTGELFF. The CDR3 DNA reads TGTGCAAGTCGCTTAAAACCGGACACCGGGGAGCTGTTTTTT.

The chain has TRBV6-1 and TRBJ2-3; unclear D gene. The CDR3 is made up of 14 amino acids. CDR1 and CDR2 from the germline V gene are MNHNS and SASEGT. The V gene lost 10 bases and the J gene lost 0 bases, with 14 bases spanning the gap. Here the CDR3 DNA reads TGTGCCACCCCCGGTTATCCTAGCACAGATACGCAGTATTTT. Translation: CATPGYPSTDTQYF.

A single count supports this clone. The chain combines TRBV7-2 with TRBJ1-5, with a possible D match to TRBD1 (6 bases). The CDR3 loop spans 15 amino acids. Germline CDR1 SGHTA, CDR2 FQGNSA. The V end lost 5 bases, the J end lost 4 bases, and 15 bases lay between the germline ends. DNA of the CDR3: TGTGCCAGCAGCCCAGAGACAGGTTTGAATCAGCCCCAGCATTTT. Its protein is CASSPETGLNQPQHF. Complete variable domain (other parts from reference TRBV7-2 and TRBJ1-5): GAGVSQSPSNKVTEKGKDVELRCDPISGHTALYWYRQSLGQGLEFLIYFQGNSAPDKSGLPSDRFSAERTGGSVSTLTIQRTQQEDSAVYLCASSPETGLNQPQHFGDGTRLSIL.

The CDR3 DNA follows: TGTGCCAGCAGCAACGTAGCGGGGGTCTCCTACAATGAGCAGTTCTTC. This encodes CASSNVAGVSYNEQFF. V usage is TRBV5-4 and J usage is TRBJ2-1, with TRBD2 identical over 9 bases. The CDR3 extends over 16 amino acids. CDR1 is SGHNT, CDR2 YYREEE, per germline (reference sequence). V lost 4 bases to trimming and J lost 0 bases; unmatched junction nucleotides: 5.

V and J are TRBV5-6 and TRBJ2-3; no firm D call. The CDR3 extends over 14 amino acids. Between the trimmed V and J ends, which lost 3 bases and 6 bases, there was a span of 14 bases. Germline lookup yields CDR1 SGHDT and CDR2 YYEEEE. CDR3 in DNA: TGTGCCAGCAGCTCCACATCGTCCTCTGATACGCAGTATTTT. Encoded protein: CASSSTSSSDTQYF.

V and J are TRBV2 and TRBJ1-2; D not certain. The V end lost 6 bases, the J end lost 1 base, and 9 bases lay between the germline ends. The germline CDR1 and CDR2 sequences are SNHLY and FYNNEI. The CDR3 loop spans 13 amino acids. This chain's CDR3 is CASRPGSNYGYTF. The CDR3 bases are TGTGCCAGCAGGCCAGGAAGTAACTATGGCTACACCTTC.

The chain is built from TRBV10-3 and TRBJ1-2, with TRBD1 matching 9 bases. CDR3 length equals 21 residues. V was clipped by 4 bases and J by 5 bases; unmatched bases: 26. Germline V gene lookup returns CDR1 ENHRY and CDR2 SYGVKD. CDR3 DNA sequence: TGTGCCATCAGTGGACCGGGACAGGGTCCGCGGGGCTCTTCACGGGGTTATGGCTACACCTTC. Its translation: CAISGPGQGPRGSSRGYGYTF.

A single count supports this clone. A junction boundary mismatches the germline segment, possibly from a read error. The chain carries TRBV5-6 and TRBJ2-3; D is perhaps TRBD2 (7 bases). Germline assignment: CDR1 SGHDT and CDR2 YYEEEE. The CDR3 is 15 residues long. CDR3 nucleotides: TGTGCCAGCAGCTTGGCCTGGGGGGGCACGGATACGCAGTATTTT. Translation: CASSLAWGGTDTQYF.